The next 18 T cell receptor beta chains were all read from a single sample in a study of control samples from healthy donors and cancer patients. Assay used: immunoSEQ multiplex PCR; TCRdb lists only in-frame clones, some missing. The sample has some 200,000 clones, around 94% seen once. The sequenced sample was blood. These TCRs come from a man over 45 in good health.

This rearrangement joins TRBV3-1 (or the pseudogene TRBV3-2) to TRBJ2-3; perhaps TRBD1 as D (6 bases). V lost 2 bases, J lost 4 bases, and 7 bases lay in between. The CDR3 is 13 residues long. CDR1 and CDR2 from the germline V gene are LGHDT and YNNKEL (reference sequence). CDR3 in amino acids: CASSQQGPDTQYF. The DNA for the CDR3 is TGTGCCAGCAGCCAACAGGGGCCAGATACGCAGTATTTT.

This sequence joins TRBV9 and TRBJ1-1; 8 positions agree with TRBD1. CDR1 SGDLS and CDR2 YYNGEE come from the germline V gene. The CDR3 length is 17 residues. Trimming at V came to 0 bases and at J to 0 bases, leaving 7 bases not matched to a gene. The DNA of the CDR3 is TGTGCCAGCAGCGTAGGAGCTAGGGACAGGATGAACACTGAAGCTTTCTTT. This gives the protein CASSVGARDRMNTEAFF.

This clone was observed once. The chain links TRBV2 to TRBJ2-1; D is ambiguous. Trimming pared 5 bases from V and 5 bases from J, leaving 19 bases between. This CDR3 region has 16 residues. Germline values: CDR1 SNHLY, CDR2 FYNNEI. The CDR3: CASSPVRIPPNNEQFF. CDR3 DNA sequence: TGTGCCAGCAGTCCCGTCAGGATTCCACCCAACAATGAGCAGTTCTTC.

The chain links TRBV3-1 (or the pseudogene TRBV3-2) to TRBJ1-2; D is possibly TRBD1 (6 bases). Looked up from germline, CDR1 is LGHDT and CDR2 is YNNKEL (reference sequence). The CDR3 has 12 residues. Trimming shortened V by 6 bases and J by 2 bases, and 7 bases separated the two germline ends. The CDR3 nucleotides read TGTGCCAGCAGAGGGGGAAACTATGGCTACACCTTC. This translates into CASRGGNYGYTF.

V and J are TRBV6-5 and TRBJ2-2; TRBD1 matches at 7 bases. CDR1 and CDR2 from the germline V gene are MNHEY and SVGAGI. This CDR3 contains 16 residues. The junction had 2 bases not matched to a gene; V was cut back by 0 bases and J by 1 base. CDR3 nucleotide sequence: TGTGCCAGCAGTTACTCCAACAGGGGGAACACCGGGGAGCTGTTTTTT. This gives the protein CASSYSNRGNTGELFF.

The rearrangement joins TRBV5-1 to TRBJ1-2; D gene uncertain. Germline CDR1 and CDR2: SGHRS and YFSETQ. Trimming cost V 0 bases and J 6 bases, with 18 bases left between them. This CDR3 contains 16 residues. CDR3 loop: CASSLDSPVPSDGYTF. The CDR3 bases are TGCGCCAGCAGCTTGGATTCGCCCGTACCGTCGGATGGCTACACCTTC.

The chain recombines TRBV5-5 with TRBJ1-1; the D gene is possibly TRBD1 (5 bases). Between the trimmed V and J ends, which lost 1 base and 11 bases, there was a span of 15 bases. Germline V CDR1 and CDR2: SGHKS, YYEKEE (reference sequence). This CDR3 comprises 13 residues. This CDR3 is CASSLFIRGDAFF. The DNA for the CDR3 is TGTGCCAGCAGCTTGTTTATAAGGGGAGACGCTTTCTTT.

The rearrangement joins TRBV20-1 to TRBJ1-1, with D possibly being TRBD1 (6 bases). Per the germline V gene, CDR1 is DFQATT and CDR2 is SNEGSKA (reference sequence). This CDR3 spans 9 amino acids. Between the trimmed V and J ends, which lost 8 bases and 10 bases, there was a span of 11 bases. DNA for the CDR3: TGCAGTCCCCGAGGGGGAGCTTTCTTT. Encoded protein: CSPRGGAFF.

The gene calls are TRBV28 and TRBJ1-5, with 7 bases identical to TRBD1. CDR3 size: 15 residues. With 7 bases clipped from V and 1 base from J, the junction kept 7 bases outside the gene matches. Germline assignment: CDR1 MDHEN and CDR2 SYDVKM. The CDR3 nucleotides read TGTGCCAGCAACGACAGGGTCGGGAGCAATCAGCCCCAGCATTTT. It is translated as CASNDRVGSNQPQHF.

This chain joins TRBV30 and TRBJ2-7; perhaps TRBD2 as D (6 bases). The germline gives CDR1 GTSNPN, CDR2 SVGIG (reference sequence). Trimming pared 0 bases from V and 5 bases from J, leaving 8 bases between. The CDR3 spans 12 residues. CDR3 DNA: TGTGCCTGGAGTGTACGGAGGGACGAGCAGTACTTC. This gives the protein CAWSVRRDEQYF. Drawing the rest from reference TRBV30 and TRBJ2-7, the complete variable domain is SQTIHQWPATLVQPVGSPLSLECTVEGTSNPNLYWYRQAAGRGLQLLFYSVGIGQISSEVPQNLSASRPQDRQFILSSKKLLLSDSGFYLCAWSVRRDEQYFGPGTRLTVT.

This chain connects TRBV4-1 to TRBJ2-6; 10 nucleotides line up with TRBD2. The CDR3 loop spans 17 amino acids. V shed 4 bases and J 2 bases; nucleotides not matched to a gene: 5. CDR1 and CDR2 from the germline V gene are MGHRA and YSYEKL. Here the CDR3 DNA reads TGCGCCAGCAGCCGCCTAGCGGGGGTCCCTGGGGCCAACGTCCTGACTTTC. Protein product: CASSRLAGVPGANVLTF.

The gene calls are TRBV5-5 and TRBJ1-2; the match to TRBD1 covers 7 bases. Per germline, CDR1 SGHKS and CDR2 YYEKEE (reference sequence). This CDR3 spans 16 amino acids. V lost 0 bases to trimming and J lost 2 bases; unmatched junction nucleotides: 7. In DNA form, the CDR3 reads TGTGCCAGCAGCTTGGACCCGGGACAGATCAACTATGGCTACACCTTC. It encodes CASSLDPGQINYGYTF.

The CDR3 spells CASSIFHSGLGTEAFF. The DNA for the CDR3 is TGTGCCAGTAGTATTTTCCACAGTGGACTGGGCACTGAAGCTTTCTTT. The chain combines TRBV19 with TRBJ1-1; D ambiguous. Trimming took 3 bases from V and 4 from J, leaving 18 bases between them. The CDR3 sequence is 16 residues long. Germline V lookup: CDR1 LNHDA, CDR2 SQIVND (reference sequence). Together with reference TRBV19 and TRBJ1-1, the CDR3 gives the full variable domain: DGGITQSPKYLFRKEGQNVTLSCEQNLNHDAMYWYRQDPGQGLRLIYYSQIVNDFQKGDIAEGYSVSREKKESFPLTVTSAQKNPTAFYLCASSIFHSGLGTEAFFGQGTRLTVV.

This chain connects TRBV10-3 to TRBJ1-3; D is undetermined. CDR1 and CDR2 (germline): ENHRY, SYGVKD. The CDR3 is 15 residues long. The V and J ends lost 6 bases and 0 bases respectively, with 12 bases between them. The CDR3, as DNA: TGTGCCATCAGACGGACGGGGAGCTCTGGAAACACCATATATTTT. Translation: CAIRRTGSSGNTIYF.

The chain employs TRBV2 and TRBJ2-3; no definite D call. The germline V and J ends were trimmed by 6 bases and 2 bases, with 12 bases remaining between them. Germline CDR1 is SNHLY and CDR2 is FYNNEI. This CDR3 comprises 14 residues. This CDR3 reads CASSSGVSTDTQYF. The DNA for the CDR3 is TGTGCCAGCAGCTCAGGTGTTTCCACAGATACGCAGTATTTT.

The V and J genes are TRBV10-3 and TRBJ1-1, with 7 bases matching TRBD1. The CDR3 totals 14 residues. V shed 10 bases and J 0 bases; nucleotides not matched to a gene: 8. Germline V gene data show CDR1 as ENHRY and CDR2 as SYGVKD. This chain's CDR3 is CATSGTAMNTEAFF. The CDR3 DNA reads as TGTGCCACCTCCGGGACAGCTATGAACACTGAAGCTTTCTTT.

The rearrangement joins TRBV20-1 to TRBJ2-7; no reliable D call. The V and J ends lost 1 base and 3 bases respectively, with 4 bases between them. The CDR3 contains 11 residues. Germline CDR1 DFQATT, CDR2 SNEGSKA (reference sequence). The CDR3 spells CSARGLYEQYV. For the CDR3, the DNA is TGCAGTGCTAGAGGTCTCTACGAGCAGTACGTC.

This clone was seen just once. The chain combines TRBV28 with TRBJ1-6; D ambiguous. V was pared by 6 bases and J by 9 bases, with 15 bases between. From germline, CDR1 is MDHEN and CDR2 SYDVKM. There are 14 residues in the CDR3. The CDR3 DNA follows: TGTGCCAGCAGCCTGACATGGTTGGGTTCACCCCTCCACTTT. Protein: CASSLTWLGSPLHF.